This passage covers 17 T cell receptor beta chains from one sample sequenced in a study of blood T cell repertoires in COVID-19. Here immunoSEQ multiplex PCR was the method, and the copy in TCRdb shows in-frame clones only, minus some. Of some 120,000 clones listed, 90% were seen once; the top ten hold about 3.5%. The sequenced sample consisted of peripheral blood. All receptors come from a man aged 50-59 years with active COVID-19.

CDR3 region: CASSKRYNEQFF. The CDR3 coding sequence is TGTGCCAGCAGCAAACGGTACAATGAGCAGTTCTTC. The chain recombines TRBV21-1 with TRBJ2-1; the table calls TRBD2, which could not be checked here. TRBV21-1 is shown as a pseudogene. The CDR3 loop spans 12 amino acids.

This rearrangement joins TRBV9 to TRBJ2-7; TRBD2 agrees at 8 bases. Looked up from germline, CDR1 is SGDLS and CDR2 is YYNGEE. V lost 4 bases and J lost 6; bases outside the gene matches: 3. This CDR3 is built from 12 residues. The CDR3 region has the DNA TGTGCCAGCAGCTCGAGCGGGGGCGAGCAGTACTTC. Translated: CASSSSGGEQYF.

The chain uses TRBV3-1 (or the pseudogene TRBV3-2) and TRBJ1-3; D is uncertain. The ends were cut back, 3 bases at V and 0 bases at J, with 9 bases in the middle. CDR3 size: 15 residues. Germline V lookup: CDR1 LGHDT, CDR2 YNNKEL (reference sequence). The CDR3 nucleotides are TGTGCCAGCAGCCACTCGACAAGCTCTGGAAACACCATATATTTT. Translating it yields CASSHSTSSGNTIYF.

The J gene is TRBJ2-1, the V gene TRBV13; weak D call: TRBD2 (5 bases). The CDR3 has 16 amino acids. Germline-derived CDR1 and CDR2 are PRHDT and FYEKMQ (reference sequence). Trimming shortened V by 2 bases and J by 2 bases, and 13 bases separated the two germline ends. The chain's CDR3 is CASSLLALSPYNEQFF. CDR3 bases: TGTGCCAGCAGCTTACTAGCCCTCTCCCCCTACAATGAGCAGTTCTTC.

The chain joins TRBV4-2 to TRBJ1-2; TRBD1 might be the D (5 bases). V lost 0 bases, J lost 7 bases, and 18 bases lay in between. CDR3 length equals 16 residues. Germline CDR1 reads LGHNA; CDR2 reads YNFKEQ. The CDR3 sequence: CASSQERGSFQGGYTF. DNA for the CDR3: TGTGCCAGCAGCCAAGAACGGGGGTCTTTCCAGGGTGGCTACACCTTC.

The V and J genes are TRBV7-9 and TRBJ1-2; D unclear. The CDR3 contains 12 residues. Germline CDR1 is SEHNR and CDR2 is FQNEAQ (reference sequence). V was shortened by 5 bases and J by 4 bases, with 8 bases between the two germline ends. The CDR3 reads CASSRSGYGYTF. CDR3 in DNA: TGTGCCAGCAGCCGATCGGGCTATGGCTACACCTTC.

In this sample, this clone turned up a few times. The rearrangement uses TRBV7-8 and TRBJ2-5; D unclear. The CDR3 runs 17 residues. Trimming removed 5 bases from V and 2 bases from J, with 21 bases in between. The germline CDR1 and CDR2 sequences are SGHVS and FQNEAQ. CDR3 sequence reads: CASSMKWVGEAQETQYF. The CDR3 region has the DNA TGTGCCAGCAGCATGAAGTGGGTTGGCGAGGCACAAGAGACCCAGTACTTC.

The rearrangement joins TRBV19 to TRBJ1-2, with D tentatively TRBD1 (6 bases). The CDR3 extends over 15 amino acids. V dropped 7 bases and J dropped 1 base, with 16 bases sitting between them. Germline V gene data show CDR1 as LNHDA and CDR2 as SQIVND (reference sequence). This CDR3 is CASNPSQGFNYGYTF. The CDR3 DNA reads as TGTGCCAGTAATCCCTCCCAGGGGTTTAACTATGGCTACACCTTC. The full variable domain, in which reference TRBV19 and TRBJ1-2 provide the parts outside the CDR3, is DGGITQSPKYLFRKEGQNVTLSCEQNLNHDAMYWYRQDPGQGLRLIYYSQIVNDFQKGDIAEGYSVSREKKESFPLTVTSAQKNPTAFYLCASNPSQGFNYGYTFGSGTRLTVV.

The rearrangement uses TRBV11-3 and TRBJ2-1; D is possibly TRBD2 (6 bases). CDR1 SGHNT and CDR2 YENEEA come from the germline V gene. Trimming pared 5 bases from V and 8 bases from J, leaving 22 bases between. This CDR3 is built from 16 residues. The CDR3 nucleotides read TGTGCCAGCAGCGTCAACGCGGGACTCCGGGGCGATGAGCAGTTCTTC. This sequence encodes CASSVNAGLRGDEQFF.

This clone appeared a single time. The rearrangement joins TRBV5-1 to TRBJ2-7; the D gene is possibly TRBD2 (6 bases). The V end lost 5 bases, the J end lost 5 bases, and 11 bases lay between the germline ends. CDR3 length: 12 amino acids. Germline loops: CDR1 SGHRS, CDR2 YFSETQ. This chain's CDR3 is CASSWGGHEQYF. The DNA of the CDR3 is TGCGCCAGCAGTTGGGGAGGACACGAGCAGTACTTC.

V usage is TRBV7-9 and J usage is TRBJ1-4, with D possibly matching TRBD1 (5 bases). V was pared by 3 bases and J by 4 bases, with 12 bases between. Germline assignment: CDR1 SEHNR and CDR2 FQNEAQ (reference sequence). The CDR3 contains 15 residues. Written as DNA, the CDR3 is TGTGCCAGCAGCTTTGCTTTACAGGATAATGAAAAACTGTTTTTT. This gives the protein CASSFALQDNEKLFF.

The V and J genes are TRBV5-1 and TRBJ2-7; D remains unclear. V shed 0 bases and J shed 7 bases, with 5 bases lying between them. The germline V gene has CDR1 SGHRS and CDR2 YFSETQ. The CDR3 extends over 11 amino acids. The DNA for the CDR3 is TGCGCCAGCAGCTTGGAGAGTGAGCAGTACTTC. Translation: CASSLESEQYF.

V usage is TRBV3-1 (or the pseudogene TRBV3-2) and J usage is TRBJ1-2; D is undetermined. The V end lost 4 bases, the J end lost 5 bases, and 5 bases lay between the germline ends. CDR1 and CDR2 (germline): LGHDT, YNNKEL (reference sequence). The CDR3 has 11 amino acids. The CDR3 region has the DNA TGTGCCAGCAGCCTCGGGTATGGCTACACCTTC. Its protein is CASSLGYGYTF.

The chain links TRBV5-1 to TRBJ2-1; 10 bases align to TRBD2. Germline assignment: CDR1 SGHRS and CDR2 YFSETQ. The V and J ends lost 6 bases and 10 bases, in that order; junction bases with no gene match: 13. The CDR3 extends over 15 amino acids. The CDR3 DNA sequence: TGCGCCAGCAAATACCGGACTAGCGGCCGGGAGGAGCAGTTCTTC. This codes for CASKYRTSGREEQFF. Variable domain in full (rest from reference TRBV5-1 and TRBJ2-1): KAGVTQTPRYLIKTRGQQVTLSCSPISGHRSVSWYQQTPGQGLQFLFEYFSETQRNKGNFPGRFSGRQFSNSRSEMNVSTLELGDSALYLCASKYRTSGREEQFFGPGTRLTVL.

V and J are TRBV15 and TRBJ2-3; 10 nucleotides line up with TRBD2. CDR3 length: 17 residues. The germline gives CDR1 LNHNV, CDR2 YYDKDF (reference sequence). The V segment lost 0 bases and the J segment 5 bases; nucleotides outside the gene matches: 8. CDR3 residues: CATSRDNSASGRDTQYF. As DNA, the CDR3 is TGTGCCACCAGCAGAGATAATTCGGCTAGCGGGAGAGATACGCAGTATTTT.

The rearrangement links TRBV12-5 to TRBJ2-3; D possibly corresponds to TRBD2 (6 bases). Trimming stripped 1 base from V and 0 bases from J, with 26 bases between. Germline V lookup: CDR1 LGHNT, CDR2 FRNRAP. The CDR3 contains 21 residues. CDR3 sequence reads: CASGLGPRGGLLLTSTDTQYF. The CDR3 nucleotides are TGTGCTAGTGGTTTGGGACCTCGGGGTGGACTACTACTAACTAGCACAGATACGCAGTATTTT. The full variable domain, completed using reference TRBV12-5 and TRBJ2-3, is DARVTQTPRHKVTEMGQEVTMRCQPILGHNTVFWYRQTMMQGLELLAYFRNRAPLDDSGMPKDRFSAEMPDATLATLKIQPSEPRDSAVYFCASGLGPRGGLLLTSTDTQYFGPGTRLTVL.

V gene TRBV5-1 combines with J gene TRBJ1-1, with D unresolved. Germline V gene lookup returns CDR1 SGHRS and CDR2 YFSETQ. Between the trimmed V and J ends, which lost 3 bases and 1 base, there was a span of 10 bases. There are 14 residues in the CDR3. The CDR3 region has the DNA TGCGCCAGCAGCTCTAAAGTAGAGAACACTGAAGCTTTCTTT. It codes for CASSSKVENTEAFF.